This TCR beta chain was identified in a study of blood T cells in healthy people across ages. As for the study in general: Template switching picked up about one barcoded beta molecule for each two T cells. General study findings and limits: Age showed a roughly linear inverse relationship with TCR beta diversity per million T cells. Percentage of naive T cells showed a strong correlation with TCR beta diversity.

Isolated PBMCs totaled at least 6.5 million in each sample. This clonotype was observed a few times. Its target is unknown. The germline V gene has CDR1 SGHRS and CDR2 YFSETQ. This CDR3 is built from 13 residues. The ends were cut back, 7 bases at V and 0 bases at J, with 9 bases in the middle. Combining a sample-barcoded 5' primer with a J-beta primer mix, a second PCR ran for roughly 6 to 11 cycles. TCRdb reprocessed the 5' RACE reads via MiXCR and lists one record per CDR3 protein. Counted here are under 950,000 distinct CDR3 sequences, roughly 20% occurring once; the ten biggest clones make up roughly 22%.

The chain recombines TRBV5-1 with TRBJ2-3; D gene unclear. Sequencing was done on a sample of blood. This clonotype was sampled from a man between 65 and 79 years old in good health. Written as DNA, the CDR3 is TGCGCCAGCCGTGAGCCCAGCACAGATACGCAGTATTTT. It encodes CASREPSTDTQYF. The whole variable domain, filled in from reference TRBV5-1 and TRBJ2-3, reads KAGVTQTPRYLIKTRGQQVTLSCSPISGHRSVSWYQQTPGQGLQFLFEYFSETQRNKGNFPGRFSGRQFSNSRSEMNVSTLELGDSALYLCASREPSTDTQYFGPGTRLTVL.